This T cell receptor beta chain was recovered during a study of CD8 T cells in Susac syndrome. Overall study findings and caveats: A relatively small number of individuals underwent TCR sequencing and HLA analysis.

TCR beta was sequenced from blood CD8+ and CD4+ T cells. It was negative isolation that provided the CD8+ and CD4+ T cells, whereas TEMRA cells were enriched by FACS. An input of about 0.5 to 1 ug of RNA was subjected to reverse transcription using random hexamers. Amplification of TCR beta CDR3 used immunoSEQ multiplex PCR across 54 Vbeta and 13 Jbeta. TCRdb recomputed calls from the immunoSEQ multiplex PCR reads with MiXCR, one row per CDR3 protein. The table records 130,000 or so distinct CDR3 sequences, 65% to 90% of them present only once. Comment on this clonotype: The antigen remains unidentified.

Trimming took off 2 bases at V and 0 bases at J, with 10 bases between the two ends. Per the germline V gene, CDR1 is DFQATT and CDR2 is SNEGSKA (reference sequence). This CDR3 spans 14 amino acids. The receptor was isolated from a human donor with multiple sclerosis. The rearrangement links TRBV20-1 to TRBJ1-1; a weak D match, TRBD1 (5 bases). The specimen was CD8+ T cells from PBMCs. CDR3 in DNA: TGCAGTGCTAGAAATCCAGGGATGAACACTGAAGCTTTCTTT. Its translation: CSARNPGMNTEAFF.